Shown below are 16 T cell receptor beta chains from a single sample sequenced in a study of blood T cell repertoires in COVID-19. The assay was immunoSEQ multiplex PCR, and TCRdb's table has in-frame clones only and misses some. The sample carries about 190,000 clones, 88% recorded once. The sequenced sample consisted of peripheral blood. Receptors originate from a man aged 18 to 30 with active or convalescent COVID-19.

The chain recombines TRBV28 with TRBJ1-4; tentative D call: TRBD1 (6 bases). Deletions cut 5 bases from V and 5 bases from J, with 9 bases between. The CDR3 runs to 13 residues. Germline CDR1 and CDR2: MDHEN and SYDVKM. As DNA, the CDR3 is TGTGCCAGCAGTGGACAGCCAAATGAAAAACTGTTTTTT. It yields the protein CASSGQPNEKLFF.

This clone was seen a single time. The chain is built from TRBV28 and TRBJ1-3; tentatively, D is TRBD1 (5 bases). CDR1 and CDR2 (germline): MDHEN, SYDVKM. The CDR3 loop spans 13 amino acids. V was pared by 11 bases and J by 1 base, with 12 bases between. The CDR3 DNA sequence: TGTGCCTCCCAAGGGGATTCTGGAAACACCATATATTTT. Protein sequence: CASQGDSGNTIYF.

The V and J genes are TRBV19 and TRBJ1-1; 8 nucleotides match TRBD1. The CDR3 length is 14 residues. Germline loops: CDR1 LNHDA, CDR2 SQIVND (reference sequence). The V and J ends lost 1 base and 9 bases, in that order; junction bases with no gene match: 7. The CDR3 spells CASSIGGQVHKAFF. CDR3 nucleotides: TGTGCCAGTAGTATAGGGGGACAGGTCCATAAAGCTTTCTTT.

A few counts support this clone. The rearrangement links TRBV6-5 to TRBJ1-1; D remains ambiguous. The CDR3 extends over 13 amino acids. Trimming removed 10 bases from V and 3 bases from J, with 15 bases in between. The germline V gene encodes CDR1 MNHEY and CDR2 SVGAGI. CDR3 coding DNA: TGTGCCACCGCACGGGGTGGGTACACTGAAGCTTTCTTT. Residues: CATARGGYTEAFF.

The DNA for the CDR3 is TGTGCCAGCAGTGGAGGGACAGCTCGAACCCTCCACTTT. Translating gives CASSGGTARTLHF. The chain couples TRBV12-3 or TRBV12-4 to TRBJ1-6; TRBD1 agrees at 7 bases. CDR3 length equals 13 residues. The ends lost 5 bases at V and 14 bases at J; junction bases unmatched: 9.

The J gene is TRBJ1-2, the V gene TRBV27; a weak D match, TRBD1 (6 bases). The CDR3 is 13 amino acids. Trimming pared 5 bases from V and 3 bases from J, leaving 10 bases between. In germline, CDR1 is MNHEY, CDR2 SMNVEV (reference sequence). The CDR3 is CASSEGGDYGYTF. In DNA form, the CDR3 reads TGTGCCAGCAGTGAGGGGGGGGACTATGGCTACACCTTC.

The V call is TRBV11-2, the J call TRBJ1-2; 7 bases map to TRBD1. The CDR3 consists of 16 residues. Trimming at V came to 0 bases and at J to 6 bases, leaving 10 bases not matched to a gene. The germline V gene has CDR1 SGHAT and CDR2 FQNNGV. The CDR3 reads CASSLEYGRGVDGYTF. CDR3 nucleotide sequence: TGTGCCAGCAGCTTAGAGTACGGCAGGGGGGTAGATGGCTACACCTTC.

The chain recombines TRBV30 with TRBJ1-1; D unresolved. Trimming pared 5 bases from V and 0 bases from J, leaving 10 bases between. CDR3 size: 13 residues. CDR1 and CDR2 from the germline V gene are GTSNPN and SVGIG (reference sequence). CDR3 sequence: CAWHYGMNTEAFF. CDR3 coding DNA: TGTGCCTGGCATTACGGGATGAACACTGAAGCTTTCTTT.

V gene TRBV20-1 combines with J gene TRBJ1-1; possibly TRBD1 for D (5 bases). Trimming removed 3 bases at V and 3 bases at J, with 17 bases between. Germline V lookup: CDR1 DFQATT, CDR2 SNEGSKA (reference sequence). The CDR3 consists of 15 residues. This CDR3 reads CSASVFGGKDTEAFF. The CDR3 region has the DNA TGCAGTGCTAGTGTATTCGGGGGAAAGGACACTGAAGCTTTCTTT.

In DNA, the CDR3 is TGTGCCAGCAGCGTAGCTAGAGGGCCCCAAGAGACCCAGTACTTC. This sequence encodes CASSVARGPQETQYF. The J gene is TRBJ2-5, the V gene TRBV9, with D tentatively TRBD2 (5 bases). CDR1 and CDR2 (germline): SGDLS, YYNGEE. Trimming shortened V by 0 bases and J by 1 base, and 10 bases separated the two germline ends. The CDR3 totals 15 residues.

The chain combines TRBV15 with TRBJ2-5; no clear D gene. The CDR3 is 11 amino acids. Germline values: CDR1 LNHNV, CDR2 YYDKDF (reference sequence). The V end lost 8 bases, the J end lost 4 bases, and 8 bases lay between the germline ends. The CDR3 nucleotides read TGTGCCACCCGAGGTGGAGAGACCCAGTACTTC. It encodes CATRGGETQYF.

This clone was seen a handful of times. The chain is built from TRBV9 and TRBJ2-3, with 11 nucleotides matching TRBD2. Germline CDR1 is SGDLS and CDR2 is YYNGEE. Germline trimming cut 4 bases from V and 4 bases from J; bases unmatched to any gene: 8. The CDR3 covers 16 residues. The CDR3 sequence: CASSPRLAGSADTQYF. The CDR3, as DNA: TGTGCCAGCAGCCCTAGACTAGCGGGAAGCGCAGATACGCAGTATTTT.

The gene calls are TRBV5-1 and TRBJ2-3, with 7 bases lining up with TRBD2. J lost 6 bases, V lost 4 bases, and 11 bases had no gene match. The CDR3 has 15 amino acids. Germline assignment: CDR1 SGHRS and CDR2 YFSETQ. CDR3 loop: CASSPWGLSTDTQYF. CDR3 DNA sequence: TGCGCCAGCAGCCCGTGGGGACTATCCACGGATACGCAGTATTTT.

J is TRBJ2-3 and V is TRBV15; 10 positions match TRBD1. The J segment lost 2 bases and the V segment lost 0 bases, leaving 5 bases of the junction unmatched. The CDR3 extends over 17 amino acids. Germline assignment: CDR1 LNHNV and CDR2 YYDKDF (reference sequence). CDR3 in DNA: TGTGCCACCAGCAGAGATCGTGGGACAGGGGTCACAGATACGCAGTATTTT. Protein: CATSRDRGTGVTDTQYF.

The CDR3 coding sequence is TGCGCCAGCAGCCAAGCCGGTACAGGGATCTACGAGCAGTACTTC. Translating it yields CASSQAGTGIYEQYF. This chain links TRBV4-1 with TRBJ2-7; tentatively, D is TRBD1 (6 bases). CDR1 is MGHRA, CDR2 YSYEKL, per germline. Trimming took off 1 base at V and 3 bases at J, with 13 bases between the two ends. CDR3 length: 15 amino acids.

V usage is TRBV19 and J usage is TRBJ1-4, with D perhaps matching TRBD1 (6 bases). V was cut by 5 bases and J by 4 bases, with 14 bases left in between. Germline-derived CDR1 and CDR2 are LNHDA and SQIVND (reference sequence). The CDR3 runs to 15 residues. CDR3 in DNA: TGTGCCAGTAGTCCACAGACAGGAAATAATGAAAAACTGTTTTTT. It is translated as CASSPQTGNNEKLFF.